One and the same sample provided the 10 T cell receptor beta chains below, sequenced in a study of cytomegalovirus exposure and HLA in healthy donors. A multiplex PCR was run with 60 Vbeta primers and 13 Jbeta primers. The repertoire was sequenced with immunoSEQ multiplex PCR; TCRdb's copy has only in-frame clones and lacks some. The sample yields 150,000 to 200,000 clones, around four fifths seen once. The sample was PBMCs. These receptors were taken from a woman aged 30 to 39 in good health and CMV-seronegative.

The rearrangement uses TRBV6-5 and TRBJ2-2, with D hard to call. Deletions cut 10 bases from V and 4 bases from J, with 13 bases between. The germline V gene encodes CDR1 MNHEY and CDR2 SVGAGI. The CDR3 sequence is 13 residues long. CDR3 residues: CATSWAFTGELFF. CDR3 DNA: TGTGCCACCTCGTGGGCTTTCACCGGGGAGCTGTTTTTT.

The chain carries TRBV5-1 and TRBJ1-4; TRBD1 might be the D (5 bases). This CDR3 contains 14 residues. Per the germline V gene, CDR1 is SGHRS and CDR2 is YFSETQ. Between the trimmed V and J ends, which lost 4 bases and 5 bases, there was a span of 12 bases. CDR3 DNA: TGCGCCAGCAGCCCAGGGTTTGGGAATGAAAAACTGTTTTTT. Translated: CASSPGFGNEKLFF.

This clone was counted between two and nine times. The CDR3 spells CASSLEGAVGEKLFF. The CDR3 coding sequence is TGTGCCAGCAGCCTCGAGGGGGCGGTGGGCGAAAAACTGTTTTTT. The chain uses TRBV5-4 and TRBJ1-4; TRBD1 aligns across 7 bases. The CDR3 extends over 15 amino acids. The junction had 11 bases not matched to a gene; V was cut back by 4 bases and J by 8 bases. The V gene's germline CDR1 is SGHNT and CDR2 YYREEE (reference sequence).

CDR3 in DNA: TGTGCCAGCAGGATCACAGGGGGCGCCGATGGCTACACCTTC. Protein: CASRITGGADGYTF. J is TRBJ1-2 and V is TRBV27; 9 bases line up with TRBD1. Losses at the gene ends were 6 bases for V and 6 bases for J; bases not matched to a gene: 8. Germline V gene data show CDR1 as MNHEY and CDR2 as SMNVEV (reference sequence). CDR3 length: 14 residues.

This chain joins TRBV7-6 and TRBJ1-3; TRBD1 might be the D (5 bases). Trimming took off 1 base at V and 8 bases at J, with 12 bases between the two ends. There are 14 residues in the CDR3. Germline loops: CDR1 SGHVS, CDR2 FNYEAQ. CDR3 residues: CASSLEAFRDTIYF. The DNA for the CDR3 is TGTGCCAGCAGCTTAGAAGCTTTCAGGGACACCATATATTTT.

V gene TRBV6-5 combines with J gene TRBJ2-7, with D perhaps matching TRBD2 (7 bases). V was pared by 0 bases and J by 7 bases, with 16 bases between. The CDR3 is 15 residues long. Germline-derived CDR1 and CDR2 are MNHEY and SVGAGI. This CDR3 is CASSYSGGAEREQYF. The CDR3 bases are TGTGCCAGCAGTTACTCGGGGGGGGCAGAGCGGGAGCAGTACTTC.

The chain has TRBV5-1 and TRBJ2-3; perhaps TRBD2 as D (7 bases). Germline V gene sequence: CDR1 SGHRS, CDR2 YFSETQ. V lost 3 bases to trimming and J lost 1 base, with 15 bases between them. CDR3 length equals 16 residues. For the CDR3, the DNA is TGCGCCAGCAGCTGGGGGGGGGCTAGACGCACAGATACGCAGTATTTT. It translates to CASSWGGARRTDTQYF. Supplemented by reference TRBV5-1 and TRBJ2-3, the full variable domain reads KAGVTQTPRYLIKTRGQQVTLSCSPISGHRSVSWYQQTPGQGLQFLFEYFSETQRNKGNFPGRFSGRQFSNSRSEMNVSTLELGDSALYLCASSWGGARRTDTQYFGPGTRLTVL.

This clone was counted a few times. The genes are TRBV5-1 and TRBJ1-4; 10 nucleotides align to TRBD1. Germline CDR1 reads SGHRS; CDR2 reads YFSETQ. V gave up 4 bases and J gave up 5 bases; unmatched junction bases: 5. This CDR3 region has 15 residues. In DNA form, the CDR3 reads TGCGCCAGCAGCGACCGGACAGGGGGGAATGAAAAACTGTTTTTT. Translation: CASSDRTGGNEKLFF.

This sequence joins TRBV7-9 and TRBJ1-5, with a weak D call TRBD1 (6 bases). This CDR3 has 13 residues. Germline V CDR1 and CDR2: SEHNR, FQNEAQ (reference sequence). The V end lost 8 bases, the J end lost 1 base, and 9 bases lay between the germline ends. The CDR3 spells CASGTGSNQPQHF. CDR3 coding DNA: TGTGCCAGCGGCACAGGGAGCAATCAGCCCCAGCATTTT.

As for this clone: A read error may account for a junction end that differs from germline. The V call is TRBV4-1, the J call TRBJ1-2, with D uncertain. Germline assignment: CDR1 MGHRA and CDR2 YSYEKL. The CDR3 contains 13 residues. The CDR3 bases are TGCGCCAGCAGCCACCGGCCAAATAATGGAGAGATCTTC. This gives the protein CASSHRPNNGEIF.